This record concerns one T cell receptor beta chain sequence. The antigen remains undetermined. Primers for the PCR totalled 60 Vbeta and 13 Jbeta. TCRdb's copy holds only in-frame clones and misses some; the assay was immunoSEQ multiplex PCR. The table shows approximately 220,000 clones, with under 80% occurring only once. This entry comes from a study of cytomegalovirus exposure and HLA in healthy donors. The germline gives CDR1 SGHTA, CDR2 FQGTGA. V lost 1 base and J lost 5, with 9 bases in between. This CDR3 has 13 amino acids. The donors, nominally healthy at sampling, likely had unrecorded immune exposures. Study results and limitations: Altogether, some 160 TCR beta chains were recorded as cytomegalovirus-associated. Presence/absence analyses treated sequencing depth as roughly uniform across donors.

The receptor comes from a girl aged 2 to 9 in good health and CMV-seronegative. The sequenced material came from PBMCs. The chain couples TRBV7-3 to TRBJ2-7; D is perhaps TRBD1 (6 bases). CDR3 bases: TGTGCCAGCAGCTTAATGACAGGCAACGAGCAGTACTTC. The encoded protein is CASSLMTGNEQYF.